The clone carrying this T cell receptor (beta chain) was seen ten or more times. What it binds is unknown. One entry per CDR3 protein, called by TCRdb with MiXCR from the 5' RACE reads. Of more than 250,000 distinct CDR3 sequences listed, more than 6.5% are singletons. Per the germline V gene, CDR1 is SQVTM and CDR2 is ANQGSEA. V shed 6 bases and J 5 bases; nucleotides not matched to a gene: 7. The CDR3 is made up of 14 amino acids. The data belong to a study of identical twins. Study-wide results and caveats: Possibly, invariant MAIT and iNKT cells partly confounded zero-insertion analyses. While abundant cord blood beta clonotypes carried fewer insertions, memory repertoires showed no such pattern.

Everyone who donated was a healthy Caucasian. This same sample was also part of a study on yellow fever vaccine responses in identical twins. This second study notes: Twins reportedly had a vaccine T cell response that seemed partly convergent, partly personalized.

The sequenced sample was memory (CD45RO+) T cells sorted from blood. This TCR came from a woman under 30 in good health. The V call is TRBV29-1, the J call TRBJ2-1, with TRBD1 identical over 10 bases. The CDR3 region is CSVPGQGEHNEQFF. For the CDR3, the DNA is TGCAGCGTCCCCGGACAGGGGGAACACAATGAGCAGTTCTTC.